Reported below is one T cell receptor (beta chain). Its antigen is currently unknown. Vbeta (60) and Jbeta (13) primers were used in the PCR. Here immunoSEQ multiplex PCR was the method, and the copy in TCRdb shows in-frame clones only, minus some. Of some 120,000 clones in the sample, about four fifths are singletons; the top ten hold 1.5% to 2.5%. This specimen belongs to a study of cytomegalovirus exposure and HLA in healthy donors. Whole-study results and caveats: One later analysis reportedly identified an Asian-associated ancestry cluster that showed fewer N-insertions than the roughly 720-donor mean.

This clonotype was obtained from a man in his late teens or twenties in good health and CMV-seronegative. Sequenced: PBMCs.

The CDR3 DNA reads TGTGCCAGCAACCAACTGTGGCCAGGGGGGCTGAACACTGAAGCTTTCTTT. Translated, it gives CASNQLWPGGLNTEAFF. This sequence joins TRBV7-8 and TRBJ1-1, with 7 bases matching TRBD1. The CDR3 spans 17 residues. Germline values: CDR1 SGHVS, CDR2 FQNEAQ. Unmatched junction bases numbered 14, after V lost 7 bases and J lost 0 bases.